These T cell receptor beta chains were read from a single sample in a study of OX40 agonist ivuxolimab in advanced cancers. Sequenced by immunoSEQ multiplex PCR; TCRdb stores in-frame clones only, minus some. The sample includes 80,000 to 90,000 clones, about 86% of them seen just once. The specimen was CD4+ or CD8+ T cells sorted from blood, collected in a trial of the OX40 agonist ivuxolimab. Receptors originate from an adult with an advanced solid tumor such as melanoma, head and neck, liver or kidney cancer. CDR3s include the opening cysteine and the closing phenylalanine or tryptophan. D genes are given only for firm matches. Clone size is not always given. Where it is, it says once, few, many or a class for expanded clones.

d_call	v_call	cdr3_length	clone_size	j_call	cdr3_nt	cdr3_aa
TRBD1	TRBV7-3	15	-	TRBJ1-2	TGTGCCAGCAGCTCCAGACAGGGGGTCCCCTATGGCTACACCTTC	CASSSRQGVPYGYTF
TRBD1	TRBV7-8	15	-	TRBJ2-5	TGTGCCAGCAGTTTGGACAGGGGGCTCGGGGAGACCCAGTACTTC	CASSLDRGLGETQYF
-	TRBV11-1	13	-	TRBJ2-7	TGTGCCAGCAGCTCGACTCGAACCGGCGAGCAGTACTTC	CASSSTRTGEQYF
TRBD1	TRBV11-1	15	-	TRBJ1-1	TGTGCCAGCAGCCCTCCAGGGGGCCGCGGCACTGAAGCTTTCTTT	CASSPPGGRGTEAFF
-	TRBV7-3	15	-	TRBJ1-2	TGTGCCAGCAGCTCCTCCAGTCGGCAGAGAGGAGGCTACACCTTC	CASSSSSRQRGGYTF
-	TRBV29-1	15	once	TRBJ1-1	TGCAGCGTCACCCGTGGGTCCGTTATGAACACTGAAGCTTTCTTT	CSVTRGSVMNTEAFF
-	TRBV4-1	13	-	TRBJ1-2	TGCGCCAGCAGCCAATCTACGGACTATGGCTACACCTTC	CASSQSTDYGYTF
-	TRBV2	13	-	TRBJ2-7	TGTGCCAGCGCCCTCGACAGCCAATTCGAGCAGTACTTC	CASALDSQFEQYF
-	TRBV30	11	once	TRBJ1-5	TGTAGGGTTAAGTGGGATCAGCCCCAGCATTTT	CRVKWDQPQHF
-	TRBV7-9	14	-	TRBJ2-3	TGTGCCAGCAGCTTAGGCGCCTCCCCAGATACGCAGTATTTT	CASSLGASPDTQYF
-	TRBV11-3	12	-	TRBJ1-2	TGTGCCAGCAGCTCCTCAGGCTATGGCTACACCTTC	CASSSSGYGYTF
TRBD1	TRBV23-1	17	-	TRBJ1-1	TGCGCCAGCAGTCAAGCCGGGACAGGGGGAACGAACACTGAAGCTTTCTTT	CASSQAGTGGTNTEAFF
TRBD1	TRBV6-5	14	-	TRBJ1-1	TGTGCCAGCAGGGGGACAGGGTCGGACACTGAAGCTTTCTTT	CASRGTGSDTEAFF
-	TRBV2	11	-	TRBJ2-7	TGTGCCAGCAGTCTTGAAGGACACCTGTACTTC	CASSLEGHLYF
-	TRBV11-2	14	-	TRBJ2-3	TGTGCCAGCAGCTTAAACCAGATCACAGATACGCAGTATTTT	CASSLNQITDTQYF
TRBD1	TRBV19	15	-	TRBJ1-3	TGTGCCAGTAGTATCGGGACAGGGACTGGAAACACCATATATTTT	CASSIGTGTGNTIYF
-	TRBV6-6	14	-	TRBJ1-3	TGTGCCAGCAGGGGCGACATCTCTGGAAACACCATATATTTT	CASRGDISGNTIYF
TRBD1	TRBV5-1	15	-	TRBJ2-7	TGCGCCAGCAGCCCCTGGAGGGACAGGGTGGGCGAGCAGTACTTC	CASSPWRDRVGEQYF
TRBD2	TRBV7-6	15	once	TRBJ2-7	TGTGCCAGCAGCTTAGGGACTAGCAAGGGGTACGAGCAGTACTTC	CASSLGTSKGYEQYF
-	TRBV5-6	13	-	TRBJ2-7	TGTGCCAGCAGCTTGGCGGGGCCCTACGAGCAGTACTTC	CASSLAGPYEQYF
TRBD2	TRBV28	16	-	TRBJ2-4	TGTGCCAGCAGTCCACGAGGGCGGGGGGGCAAAAACATTCAGTACTTC	CASSPRGRGGKNIQYF
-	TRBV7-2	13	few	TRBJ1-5	TGTGCCAGCAGCTTCTACCTCAATCAGCCCCAGCATTTT	CASSFYLNQPQHF
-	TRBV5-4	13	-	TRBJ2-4	TGTGCCAGCAGCTTGGCAGGGAGGAACATTCAGTACTTC	CASSLAGRNIQYF
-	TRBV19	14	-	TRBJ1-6	TGTGCCATAGGAGGGTACTCCTATAATTCACCCCTCCACTTT	CAIGGYSYNSPLHF
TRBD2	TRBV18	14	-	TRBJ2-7	TGTGCCAGCTTACCTCGGGACGGGAGGAGCGAGCAGTACTTC	CASLPRDGRSEQYF
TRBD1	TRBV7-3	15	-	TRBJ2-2	TGTGCCAGCAGCCCTCAGGGGGCGGGGACCGGGGAGCTGTTTTTT	CASSPQGAGTGELFF
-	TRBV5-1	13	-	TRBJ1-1	TGCGCCAGCAGCTTGGCAGGGTTTACTGAAGCTTTCTTT	CASSLAGFTEAFF
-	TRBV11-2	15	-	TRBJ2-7	TGTGCCAGCAGCTTGGCCCCCCAGGGGGGCACCGAGCAGTACTTC	CASSLAPQGGTEQYF
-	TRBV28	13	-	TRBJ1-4	TGTGCCAGCAGTTTAAGGTCAGACGAAAAACTGTTTTTT	CASSLRSDEKLFF
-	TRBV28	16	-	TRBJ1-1	TGTGCCAGCAGACGATCTTCGGGACTCCGGAACACTGAAGCTTTCTTT	CASRRSSGLRNTEAFF
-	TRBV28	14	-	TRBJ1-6	TGTGCCAGCAGTCTAACACAGGATAATTCACCCCTCCACTTT	CASSLTQDNSPLHF